This T cell receptor (beta chain) was obtained from a study of blood T cells in healthy people across ages. In its sample, this clonotype was seen a few times. For the second PCR, which ran for about 7 to 11 cycles, a sample-barcoded 5' primer and a J-beta primer mix were used. TCRdb re-called the 5' RACE reads with MiXCR, one entry per CDR3 protein. The sample carries approximately 600,000 distinct CDR3 sequences, roughly 50% recorded once. The V and J ends lost 0 bases and 2 bases respectively, with 10 bases between them. CDR3 size: 15 residues. Per the germline V gene, CDR1 is SGHTA and CDR2 is FQGNSA.

This TCR was recovered from a man between 60 and 75 years old in good health. Sequencing input: blood. The rearrangement links TRBV7-2 to TRBJ2-5; unclear D gene. The CDR3 here is CASSLAMVGQETQYF. The DNA for the CDR3 is TGTGCCAGCAGCTTAGCTATGGTCGGTCAAGAGACCCAGTACTTC.